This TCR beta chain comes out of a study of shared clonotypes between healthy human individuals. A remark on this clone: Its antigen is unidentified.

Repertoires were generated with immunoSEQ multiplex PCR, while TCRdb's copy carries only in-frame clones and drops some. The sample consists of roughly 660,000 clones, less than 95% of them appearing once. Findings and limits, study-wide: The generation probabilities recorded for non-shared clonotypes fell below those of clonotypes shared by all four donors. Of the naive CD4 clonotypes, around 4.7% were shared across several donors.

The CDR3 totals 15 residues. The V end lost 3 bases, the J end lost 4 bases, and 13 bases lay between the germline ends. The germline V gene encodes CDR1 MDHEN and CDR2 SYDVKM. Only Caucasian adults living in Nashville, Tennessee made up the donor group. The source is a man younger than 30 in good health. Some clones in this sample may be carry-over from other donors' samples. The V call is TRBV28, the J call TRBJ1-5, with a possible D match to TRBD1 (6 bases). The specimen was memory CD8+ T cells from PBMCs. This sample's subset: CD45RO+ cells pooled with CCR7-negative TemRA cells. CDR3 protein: CASSLVGQPNQPQHF. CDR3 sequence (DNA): TGTGCCAGCAGTTTGGTCGGACAGCCGAATCAGCCCCAGCATTTT.